Presented here are 10 T cell receptor beta chains from one specimen sequenced in a study of tumor T cells in aggressive B-cell lymphoma. TCRdb keeps only in-frame clones here, not all; method: immunoSEQ multiplex PCR. The repertoire has roughly 9,000 clones, roughly 84% of them found once; the top ten carry 3.4%. The sample taken for sequencing was tumor tissue. Every receptor here comes from an adult with diffuse large B cell lymphoma.

This chain joins TRBV5-6 and TRBJ2-2; D might be TRBD2 (6 bases). Per germline, CDR1 SGHDT and CDR2 YYEEEE. This CDR3 comprises 14 residues. The V and J ends lost 2 bases and 10 bases respectively, with 15 bases between them. The CDR3 nucleotides are TGTGCCAGCAGCTTTGAGGCCAGGGACTTGGAGCTGTTTTTT. Protein sequence: CASSFEARDLELFF.

The chain employs TRBV5-1 and TRBJ2-3, with 14 nucleotides matching TRBD2. Losses at the gene ends were 0 bases for V and 5 bases for J; bases not matched to a gene: 2. CDR1 and CDR2 (germline): SGHRS, YFSETQ. The CDR3 totals 16 residues. The CDR3 spells CASSLGLAGGQDTQYF. The CDR3 DNA is TGCGCCAGCAGCTTGGGACTAGCGGGGGGGCAAGATACGCAGTATTTT. The full variable domain, its missing parts supplied by reference TRBV5-1 and TRBJ2-3, is KAGVTQTPRYLIKTRGQQVTLSCSPISGHRSVSWYQQTPGQGLQFLFEYFSETQRNKGNFPGRFSGRQFSNSRSEMNVSTLELGDSALYLCASSLGLAGGQDTQYFGPGTRLTVL.

This chain uses TRBV19 with TRBJ1-2; 11 nucleotides agree with TRBD1. Germline V lookup: CDR1 LNHDA, CDR2 SQIVND (reference sequence). V was pared by 6 bases and J by 7 bases, with 4 bases of the junction left unmatched. The CDR3 runs to 13 residues. The CDR3 spells CASRDRGRLGYTF. CDR3 nucleotides: TGTGCCAGTAGGGACAGGGGGCGGCTTGGCTACACCTTC.

This chain connects TRBV10-3 to TRBJ2-1, with D perhaps TRBD1 (6 bases). Germline lookup yields CDR1 ENHRY and CDR2 SYGVKD. The CDR3 spans 16 residues. V gave up 0 bases and J gave up 1 base, with 10 bases separating them. CDR3 coding DNA: TGTGCCATCAGTGAGTCGACAGGAAAGTCCTACAATGAGCAGTTCTTC. Encoded protein: CAISESTGKSYNEQFF.

This clone was detected a few times. The chain joins TRBV19 to TRBJ1-5, with 7 bases fitting TRBD1. This CDR3 region has 15 residues. V lost 6 bases to trimming and J lost 0 bases; unmatched junction nucleotides: 5. Germline values: CDR1 LNHDA, CDR2 SQIVND (reference sequence). The CDR3 nucleotides read TGTGCCAGTAGCCGACAGGGATATAGCAATCAGCCCCAGCATTTT. Its protein product is CASSRQGYSNQPQHF.

This sequence joins TRBV9 and TRBJ1-6; 7 bases match TRBD1. Trimming removed 3 bases from V and 5 bases from J; junction bases left unmatched: 11. Germline lookup yields CDR1 SGDLS and CDR2 YYNGEE. CDR3 length equals 17 residues. The CDR3 coding sequence is TGTGCCAGCAGCGGATATACAGGGGCCGACGATAATTCACCCCTCCACTTT. Its translation: CASSGYTGADDNSPLHF.

This clone has just one count. The chain links TRBV28 to TRBJ2-3; D perhaps matches TRBD2 (5 bases). Germline assignment: CDR1 MDHEN and CDR2 SYDVKM. The V end was cut by 5 bases, the J end by 4 bases, with 10 bases between. This CDR3 is 13 amino acids long. The CDR3 nucleotides read TGTGCCAGCAGTACTAGGGTCCCAGATACGCAGTATTTT. This translates into CASSTRVPDTQYF. The full variable domain, with the rest looked up from reference TRBV28 and TRBJ2-3, is DVKVTQSSRYLVKRTGEKVFLECVQDMDHENMFWYRQDPGLGLRLIYFSYDVKMKEKGDIPEGYSVSREKKERFSLILESASTNQTSMYLCASSTRVPDTQYFGPGTRLTVL.

This chain uses TRBV18 with TRBJ2-3, with a tentative D call TRBD2 (6 bases). Per the germline V gene, CDR1 is KGHSH and CDR2 is LQKENI. The CDR3 runs 16 residues. The V gene lost 0 bases and the J gene lost 3 bases, with 13 bases spanning the gap. The CDR3 sequence is CASSPPLGGRTDTQYF. The CDR3 DNA reads as TGTGCCAGCTCACCACCGCTCGGGGGTCGGACAGATACGCAGTATTTT.

This clone has a handful of counts. This chain uses TRBV9 with TRBJ2-3; 7 positions match TRBD2. Losses at the gene ends were 1 base for V and 3 bases for J; bases not matched to a gene: 5. The CDR3 runs to 15 residues. The germline CDR1 and CDR2 sequences are SGDLS and YYNGEE. The CDR3 DNA reads TGTGCCAGCAGCGTATCGACTAGCTTTACAGATACGCAGTATTTT. It yields the protein CASSVSTSFTDTQYF. Full variable domain (remainder filled in from reference TRBV9 and TRBJ2-3): DSGVTQTPKHLITATGQRVTLRCSPRSGDLSVYWYQQSLDQGLQFLIQYYNGEERAKGNILERFSAQQFPDLHSELNLSSLELGDSALYFCASSVSTSFTDTQYFGPGTRLTVL.

The chain is built from TRBV28 and TRBJ1-1; D uncertain. This CDR3 spans 13 amino acids. The ends were cut back, 4 bases at V and 3 bases at J, with 9 bases in the middle. Germline V CDR1 and CDR2: MDHEN, SYDVKM. Here the CDR3 reads CASSWQLHTEAFF. In DNA, the CDR3 is TGTGCCAGCAGTTGGCAGTTGCACACTGAAGCTTTCTTT.